The sequence of this TCR beta chain was determined in a study of lymphopenia after photon versus proton radiotherapy. Profiling relied on immunoSEQ multiplex PCR, and the TCRdb table lists in-frame clones only, not all of them. The sample has roughly 45,000 clones; approximately 83% are singletons. CDR3 length: 15 residues. Germline-derived CDR1 and CDR2 are SGHVS and FQNEAQ. V was trimmed by 5 bases and J by 3 bases, leaving 16 bases between them. The sequenced sample was peripheral blood, obtained from a patient treated with photon-based radiotherapy. The genes are TRBV7-8 and TRBJ1-1; D call uncertain. The sequence came from a man aged 40-50 years with gastric cancer. The CDR3 spells CASSPLHRTDTEAFF. In nucleotides, the CDR3 is TGTGCCAGCAGCCCCCTGCACCGGACGGACACTGAAGCTTTCTTT.